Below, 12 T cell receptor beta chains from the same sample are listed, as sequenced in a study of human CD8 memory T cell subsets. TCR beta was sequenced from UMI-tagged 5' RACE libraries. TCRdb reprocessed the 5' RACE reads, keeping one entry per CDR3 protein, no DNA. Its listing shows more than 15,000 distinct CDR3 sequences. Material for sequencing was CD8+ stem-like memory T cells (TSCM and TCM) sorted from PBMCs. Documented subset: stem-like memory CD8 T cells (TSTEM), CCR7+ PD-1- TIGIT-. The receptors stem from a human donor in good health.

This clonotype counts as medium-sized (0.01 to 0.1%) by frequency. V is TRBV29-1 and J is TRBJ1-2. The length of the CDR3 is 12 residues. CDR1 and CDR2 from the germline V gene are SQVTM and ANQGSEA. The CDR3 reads CSASTRIYGYTF.

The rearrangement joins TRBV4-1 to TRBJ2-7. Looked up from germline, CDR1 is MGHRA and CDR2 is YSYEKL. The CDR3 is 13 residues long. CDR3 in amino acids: CASSQAWTYEQYF.

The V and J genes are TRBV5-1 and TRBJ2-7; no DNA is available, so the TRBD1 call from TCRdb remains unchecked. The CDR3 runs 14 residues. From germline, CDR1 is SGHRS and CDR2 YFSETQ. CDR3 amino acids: CASSLWDSSYEQYF.

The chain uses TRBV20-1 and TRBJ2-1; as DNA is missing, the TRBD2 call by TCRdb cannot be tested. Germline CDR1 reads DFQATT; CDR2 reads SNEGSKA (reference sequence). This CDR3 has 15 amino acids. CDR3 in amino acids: CSARDVSGRADEQFF.

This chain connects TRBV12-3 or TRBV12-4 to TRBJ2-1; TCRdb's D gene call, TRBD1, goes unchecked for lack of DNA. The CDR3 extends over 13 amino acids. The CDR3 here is CATGIPGRNEQFF.

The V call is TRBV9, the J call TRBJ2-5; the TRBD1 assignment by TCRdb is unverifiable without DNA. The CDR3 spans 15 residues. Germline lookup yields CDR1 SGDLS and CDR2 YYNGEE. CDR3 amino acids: CASSVDSSYQETQYF.

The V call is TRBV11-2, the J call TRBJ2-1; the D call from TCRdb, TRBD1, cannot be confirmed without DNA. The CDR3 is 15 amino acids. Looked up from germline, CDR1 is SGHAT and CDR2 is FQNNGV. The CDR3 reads CASSPPGISGGEQFF.

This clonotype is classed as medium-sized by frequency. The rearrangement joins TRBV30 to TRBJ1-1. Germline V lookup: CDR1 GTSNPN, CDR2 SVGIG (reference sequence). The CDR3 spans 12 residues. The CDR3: CAWSPVNTEAFF.

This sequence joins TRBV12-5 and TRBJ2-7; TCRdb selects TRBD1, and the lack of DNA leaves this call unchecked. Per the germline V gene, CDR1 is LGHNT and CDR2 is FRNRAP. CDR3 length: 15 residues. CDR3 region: CASGQQGTNSYEQYF.

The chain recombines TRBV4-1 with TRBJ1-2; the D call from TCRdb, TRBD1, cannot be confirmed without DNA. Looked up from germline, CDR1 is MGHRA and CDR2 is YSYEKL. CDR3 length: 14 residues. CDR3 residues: CASSPGRGQYGYTF.

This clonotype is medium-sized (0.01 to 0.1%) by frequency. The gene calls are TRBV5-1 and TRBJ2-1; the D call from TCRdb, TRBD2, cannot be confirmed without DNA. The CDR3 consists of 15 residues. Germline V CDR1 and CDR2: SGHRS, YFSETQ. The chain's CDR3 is CASMPSVGRADEQFF.

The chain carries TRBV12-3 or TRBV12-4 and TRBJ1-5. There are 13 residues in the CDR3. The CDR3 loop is CASSLGKNQPQHF.